The TCR beta chain described here comes from a study of T cell responses to AZD1222 COVID-19 vaccine. Whole-study findings and limits: Nearly half of unique spike-specific TCRs reportedly avoided B.1.351 and B.1.1.7 mutated regions. Only a handful of AZD1222 recipients, six or seven in all, had baseline seropositivity. Compared with day 0, the breadth and depth of the Spike-specific TCR repertoire rose significantly after two doses of AZD1222.

Per the germline V gene, CDR1 is MNHEY and CDR2 is SVGAGI. Trimming cost V 3 bases and J 5 bases, with 16 bases left between them. CDR3 length equals 16 residues. Sequencing used immunoSEQ multiplex PCR; TCRdb keeps in-frame clones, though not all of them. This table holds 70,000 to 95,000 clones, 70% to 90% found once. Note on this clone: As yet, its antigen is unknown.

The rearrangement uses TRBV6-5 and TRBJ1-4, with D perhaps TRBD1 (5 bases). This specimen consisted of peripheral blood, obtained on day 0 of MenACWY control vaccination. This receptor was obtained from an adult in good health. The CDR3 nucleotides are TGTGCCAGCAGTTATTCACCCATACAGGAAAATGAAAAACTGTTTTTT. Translation: CASSYSPIQENEKLFF.